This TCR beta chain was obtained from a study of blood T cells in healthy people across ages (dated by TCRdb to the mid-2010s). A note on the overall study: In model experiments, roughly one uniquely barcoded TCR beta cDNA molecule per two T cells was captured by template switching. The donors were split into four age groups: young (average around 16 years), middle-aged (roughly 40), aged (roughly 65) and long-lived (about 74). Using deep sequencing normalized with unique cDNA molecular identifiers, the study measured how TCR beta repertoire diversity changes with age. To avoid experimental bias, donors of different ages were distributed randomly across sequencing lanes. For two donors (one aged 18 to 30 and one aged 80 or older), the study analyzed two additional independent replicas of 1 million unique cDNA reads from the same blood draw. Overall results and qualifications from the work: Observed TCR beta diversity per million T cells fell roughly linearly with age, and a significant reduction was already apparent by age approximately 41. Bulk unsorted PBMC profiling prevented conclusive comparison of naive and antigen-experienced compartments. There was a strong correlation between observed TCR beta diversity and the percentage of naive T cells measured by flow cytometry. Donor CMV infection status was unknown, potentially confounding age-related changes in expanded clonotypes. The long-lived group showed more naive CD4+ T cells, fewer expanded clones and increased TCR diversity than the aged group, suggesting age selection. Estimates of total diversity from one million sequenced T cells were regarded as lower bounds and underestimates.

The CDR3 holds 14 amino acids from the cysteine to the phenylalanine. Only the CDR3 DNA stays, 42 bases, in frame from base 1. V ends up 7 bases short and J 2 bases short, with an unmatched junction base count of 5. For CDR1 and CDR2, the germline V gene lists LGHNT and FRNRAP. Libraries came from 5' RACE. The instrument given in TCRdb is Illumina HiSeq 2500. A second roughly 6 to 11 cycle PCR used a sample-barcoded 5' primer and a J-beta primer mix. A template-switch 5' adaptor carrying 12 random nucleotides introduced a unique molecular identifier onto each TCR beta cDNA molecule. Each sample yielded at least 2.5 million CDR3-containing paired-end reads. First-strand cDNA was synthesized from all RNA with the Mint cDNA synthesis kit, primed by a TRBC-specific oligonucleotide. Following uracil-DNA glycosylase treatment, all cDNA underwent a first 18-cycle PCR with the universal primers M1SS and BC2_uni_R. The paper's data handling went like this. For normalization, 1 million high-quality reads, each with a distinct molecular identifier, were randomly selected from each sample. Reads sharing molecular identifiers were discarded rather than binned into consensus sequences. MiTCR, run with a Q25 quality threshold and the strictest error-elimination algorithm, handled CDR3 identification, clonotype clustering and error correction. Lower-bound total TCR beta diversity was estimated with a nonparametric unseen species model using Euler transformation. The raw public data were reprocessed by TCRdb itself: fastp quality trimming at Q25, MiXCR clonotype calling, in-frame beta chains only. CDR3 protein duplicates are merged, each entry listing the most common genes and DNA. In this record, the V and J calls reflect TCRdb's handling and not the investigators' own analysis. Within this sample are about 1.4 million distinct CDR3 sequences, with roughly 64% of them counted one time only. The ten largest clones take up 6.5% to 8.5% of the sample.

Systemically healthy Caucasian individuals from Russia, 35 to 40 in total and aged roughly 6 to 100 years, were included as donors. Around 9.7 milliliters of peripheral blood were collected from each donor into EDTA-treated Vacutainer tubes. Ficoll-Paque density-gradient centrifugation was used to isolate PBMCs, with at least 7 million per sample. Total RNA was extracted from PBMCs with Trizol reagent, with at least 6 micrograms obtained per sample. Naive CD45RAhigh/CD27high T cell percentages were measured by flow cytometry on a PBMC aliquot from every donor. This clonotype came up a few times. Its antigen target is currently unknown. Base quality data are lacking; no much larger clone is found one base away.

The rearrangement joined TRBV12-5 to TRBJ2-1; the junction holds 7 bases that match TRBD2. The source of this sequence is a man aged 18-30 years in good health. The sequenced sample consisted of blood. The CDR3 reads CASASGGTYNEQFF. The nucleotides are TGTGCTAGTGCCTCGGGGGGAACCTACAATGAGCAGTTCTTC.